This T cell receptor (beta chain) comes out of a study of T cell responses to AZD1222 COVID-19 vaccine. V shed 3 bases and J shed 8 bases, with 10 bases lying between them. Looked up from germline, CDR1 is MNHEY and CDR2 is SVGEGT. This CDR3 contains 12 residues. Using immunoSEQ multiplex PCR, the repertoire was profiled, and TCRdb retains in-frame clones only, with some absent. This sample carries approximately 150,000 clones, roughly nine tenths of them seen once, and the ten largest clones take less than 1.5%. This sequence originates from an adult who received the AZD1222 COVID-19 vaccine. The chain joins TRBV6-2 or TRBV6-3 to TRBJ1-2, with D hard to call. The material was peripheral blood, obtained 28 days after the second AZD1222 dose. CDR3 nucleotides: TGTGCCAGCAGTTATGAAGGTTTAGGCTACACCTTC. Its protein is CASSYEGLGYTF.